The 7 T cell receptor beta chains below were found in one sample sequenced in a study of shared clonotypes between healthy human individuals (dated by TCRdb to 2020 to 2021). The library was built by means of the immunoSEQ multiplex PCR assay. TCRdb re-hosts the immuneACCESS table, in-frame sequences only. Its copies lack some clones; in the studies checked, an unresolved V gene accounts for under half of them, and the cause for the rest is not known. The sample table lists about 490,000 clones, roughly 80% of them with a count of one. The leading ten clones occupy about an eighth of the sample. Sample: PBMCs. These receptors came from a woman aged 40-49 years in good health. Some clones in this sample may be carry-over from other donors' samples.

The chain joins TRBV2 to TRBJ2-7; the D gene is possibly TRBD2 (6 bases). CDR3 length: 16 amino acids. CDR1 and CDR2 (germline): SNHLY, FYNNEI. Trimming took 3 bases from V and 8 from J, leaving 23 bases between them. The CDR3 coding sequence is TGTGCCAGCAGTGACGGAACGGGGCGGATGGAGGGCAAGCAGTACTTC. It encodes CASSDGTGRMEGKQYF.

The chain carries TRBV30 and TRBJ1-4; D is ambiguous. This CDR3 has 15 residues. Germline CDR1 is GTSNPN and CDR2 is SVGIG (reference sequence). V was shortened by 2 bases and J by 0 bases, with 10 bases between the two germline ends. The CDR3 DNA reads TGTGCCTGGAGTATAGGTCTATCAACTAATGAAAAACTGTTTTTT. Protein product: CAWSIGLSTNEKLFF. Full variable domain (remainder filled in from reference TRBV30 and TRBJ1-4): SQTIHQWPATLVQPVGSPLSLECTVEGTSNPNLYWYRQAAGRGLQLLFYSVGIGQISSEVPQNLSASRPQDRQFILSSKKLLLSDSGFYLCAWSIGLSTNEKLFFGSGTQLSVL.

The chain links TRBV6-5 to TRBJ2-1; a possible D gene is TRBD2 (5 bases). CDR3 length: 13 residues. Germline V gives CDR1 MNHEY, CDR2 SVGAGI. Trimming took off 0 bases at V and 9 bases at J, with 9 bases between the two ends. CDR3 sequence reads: CASSYSTGVEQFF. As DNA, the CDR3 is TGTGCCAGCAGTTACTCGACCGGGGTTGAGCAGTTCTTC.

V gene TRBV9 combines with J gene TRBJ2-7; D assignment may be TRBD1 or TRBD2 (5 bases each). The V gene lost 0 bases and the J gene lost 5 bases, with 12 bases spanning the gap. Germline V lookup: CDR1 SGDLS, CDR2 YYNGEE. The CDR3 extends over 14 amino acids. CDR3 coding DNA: TGTGCCAGCAGCGTAGTTTCAGGGACCCACGAGCAGTACTTC. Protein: CASSVVSGTHEQYF.

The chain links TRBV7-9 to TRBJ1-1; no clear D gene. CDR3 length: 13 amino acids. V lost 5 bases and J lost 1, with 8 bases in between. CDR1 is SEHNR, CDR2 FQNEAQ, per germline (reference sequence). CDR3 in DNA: TGTGCCAGCAGCCCCAGGCAGAACACTGAAGCTTTCTTT. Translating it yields CASSPRQNTEAFF.

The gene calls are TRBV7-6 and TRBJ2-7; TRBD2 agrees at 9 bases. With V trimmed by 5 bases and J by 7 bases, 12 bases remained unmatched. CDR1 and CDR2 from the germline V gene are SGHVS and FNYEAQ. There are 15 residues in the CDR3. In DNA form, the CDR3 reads TGTGCCAGCAGCATCTCACCCGGACTAGCGTGGGAGCAGTACTTC. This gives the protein CASSISPGLAWEQYF.

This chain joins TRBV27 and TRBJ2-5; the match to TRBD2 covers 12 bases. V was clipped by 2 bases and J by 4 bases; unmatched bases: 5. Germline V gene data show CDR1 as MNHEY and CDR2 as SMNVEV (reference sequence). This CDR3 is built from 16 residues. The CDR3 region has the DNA TGTGCCAGCAGTTTACTAGCGGGAGGGCTGCGAGAGACCCAGTACTTC. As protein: CASSLLAGGLRETQYF.